These 2 T cell receptor beta chains came from one sample sequenced in a study of early T cells in non-severe SARS-CoV-2 infection. TCRdb redid the calling of the 5' RACE reads with MiXCR, one entry per CDR3 protein. The sample yields tens of thousands of distinct CDR3 sequences, 8.5% to 10% seen once. The specimen was whole blood. These receptor sequences come from an adult who was a healthcare worker with PCR-confirmed SARS-CoV-2 infection or an uninfected control (not recorded which).

The rearrangement uses TRBV5-1 and TRBJ1-2; D unresolved. V dropped 0 bases and J dropped 1 base, with 10 bases sitting between them. Germline loops: CDR1 SGHRS, CDR2 YFSETQ. The CDR3 is 15 amino acids. The CDR3 DNA sequence: TGCGCCAGCAGCTTGGATTCTGGTGGTAACTATGGCTACACCTTC. Translated, it gives CASSLDSGGNYGYTF.

The CDR3 reads CASSQLDRGNQPQHF. CDR3 sequence (DNA): TGCGCCAGCAGCCAACTGGACAGGGGCAATCAGCCCCAGCATTTT. The chain couples TRBV4-1 to TRBJ1-5, with 8 nucleotides matching TRBD1. The CDR3 is 15 amino acids. J lost 2 bases, V lost 2 bases, and 2 bases had no gene match. The germline V gene has CDR1 MGHRA and CDR2 YSYEKL.